This T cell receptor beta chain came from a study of blood T cell repertoires in COVID-19. Study at large: There were acute and convalescent COVID-19 samples, and they came from the United States, Italy and Spain. The analysed material was cDNA or gDNA that came from T cells, B-cell-depleted T cells, or PBMCs.

Per the original methods: Cell counts per sample came from amplifying reference gene primers. Some clones are missing from TCRdb's copy, which holds only in-frame ones; the method was immunoSEQ multiplex PCR. V, J and clone size are those of that table, while D and trimming were read from the DNA. The repertoire consists of approximately 70,000 clones, with over 80% occurring once and the leading ten covering more than 2%. Comments on this clone: Distinct nucleotide sequences in the sample also encode this CDR3.

The receptor comes from a man at least 80 years old with active or convalescent COVID-19. Sequencing input: peripheral blood.

The CDR3 loop reads CASSYSGAGANVLTF. The CDR3 DNA reads as TGTGCCAGCAGTTACTCAGGGGCTGGGGCCAACGTCCTGACTTTC. The chain is built from TRBV6-5 and TRBJ2-6; weak D call: TRBD1 (5 bases). Trimming cost V 0 bases and J 2 bases, with 5 bases left between them. This CDR3 comprises 15 residues. Germline-derived CDR1 and CDR2 are MNHEY and SVGAGI.